These 8 T cell receptor beta chains were sequenced from one sample in a study of cytomegalovirus exposure and HLA in healthy donors. The PCR was carried out with 60 Vbeta primers and 13 Jbeta primers. The method was immunoSEQ multiplex PCR; TCRdb's version includes in-frame clones alone and lacks a portion of them. The sample carries 150,000 to 200,000 clones, under 85% recorded once. The sequenced material came from PBMCs. Receptor source: a woman aged 18-35 years in good health and CMV-seropositive.

The rearrangement links TRBV7-3 to TRBJ2-5; 10 positions agree with TRBD1. The CDR3 length is 13 residues. Germline CDR1 reads SGHTA; CDR2 reads FQGTGA. V trimming: 4 bases; J trimming: 4 bases; junction bases outside the gene matches: 0. CDR3 sequence reads: CASSWDRGETQYF. CDR3 DNA: TGTGCCAGCAGCTGGGACAGGGGAGAGACCCAGTACTTC.

This clone was recorded once. V is TRBV19 and J is TRBJ1-2; perhaps TRBD1 as D (5 bases). The CDR3 has 14 amino acids. Germline loops: CDR1 LNHDA, CDR2 SQIVND (reference sequence). The V and J ends lost 5 bases and 0 bases respectively, with 10 bases between them. CDR3 sequence: CASSLAGANYGYTF. In DNA form, the CDR3 reads TGTGCCAGTAGTCTCGCGGGGGCTAACTATGGCTACACCTTC.

The genes are TRBV2 and TRBJ1-4, with a tentative D call TRBD1 (5 bases). This CDR3 has 17 residues. Germline V lookup: CDR1 SNHLY, CDR2 FYNNEI. Trimming shortened V by 3 bases and J by 6 bases, and 20 bases separated the two germline ends. The CDR3 loop is CASSEGLRVGEDEKLFF. The CDR3 DNA reads as TGTGCCAGCAGTGAGGGGCTGAGAGTAGGGGAGGATGAAAAACTGTTTTTT.

This clone was picked up a small number of times. J is TRBJ2-3 and V is TRBV19, with D perhaps matching TRBD2 (6 bases). The CDR3 is 16 residues long. The V gene lost 7 bases and the J gene lost 9 bases, with 26 bases spanning the gap. The V gene's germline CDR1 is LNHDA and CDR2 SQIVND (reference sequence). CDR3 protein: CASTSTGDAQTDTQYF. Written as DNA, the CDR3 is TGTGCCAGTACCTCAACGGGGGACGCCCAGACGGACACGCAGTATTTT.

The V gene is TRBV5-1, the J gene TRBJ2-1; 7 bases line up with TRBD1. The CDR3 is 15 amino acids. The junction had 4 bases not matched to a gene; V was cut back by 1 base and J by 3 bases. The V gene's germline CDR1 is SGHRS and CDR2 YFSETQ. The CDR3 coding sequence is TGCGCCAGCAGCTTGAGAGGGGGCGACTACAATGAGCAGTTCTTC. Translated: CASSLRGGDYNEQFF.

This sequence joins TRBV7-3 and TRBJ1-3, with 8 bases that match TRBD1. The CDR3 totals 16 residues. The germline CDR1 and CDR2 sequences are SGHTA and FQGTGA. With V trimmed by 2 bases and J by 6 bases, 9 bases remained unmatched. CDR3 amino acids: CASSLEVRGRENTIYF. The DNA for the CDR3 is TGTGCCAGCAGCTTAGAGGTCAGGGGGCGCGAAAACACCATATATTTT.

The CDR3 DNA reads TGTGCCAGCAGCCAAAGGCCAGGGGCTGTGGATACGCAGTATTTT. Residues: CASSQRPGAVDTQYF. The V gene is TRBV11-2, the J gene TRBJ2-3, with D perhaps TRBD1 (6 bases). Germline V gene lookup returns CDR1 SGHAT and CDR2 FQNNGV. Deletions cut 5 bases from V and 6 bases from J, with 18 bases between. The CDR3 contains 15 residues.

This clone was detected only a few times. This chain joins TRBV7-6 and TRBJ2-7; TRBD1 is a possible D gene (5 bases). The CDR3 is made up of 15 amino acids. V shed 1 base and J shed 3 bases, with 13 bases lying between them. Germline assignment: CDR1 SGHVS and CDR2 FNYEAQ. CDR3 DNA: TGTGCCAGCAGCTTAGGGACAAGCCCTAACTACGAGCAGTACTTC. Its translation: CASSLGTSPNYEQYF.